This TCR beta chain originates from a study of T-cell reconstitution after alpha-beta-depleted transplantation in children. Study-wide points: By about two months after transplant, alpha-beta T cells reportedly arose from several hundred graft clones that had expanded.

This clonotype came up many times. Its cognate antigen is unknown. The junction does not match germline at one end; this may be a read error. Germline V lookup: CDR1 SGHRS, CDR2 YFSETQ. The CDR3 spans 12 residues. The TCRbeta library was prepared with unique molecular identifiers. TCRdb independently ran MiXCR on the PCR reads; one entry per CDR3 protein. The sample shows approximately 630,000 distinct CDR3 sequences, around 13% of them seen only once. This rearrangement joins TRBV5-1 to TRBJ2-6; no definite D call. Sequenced material: PBMCs, taken before TCRalphabeta/CD19-depleted stem cell transplant. The receptor's source is a girl aged 2 to 10 with congenital amegakaryocytic thrombocytopenia, due to receive a stem cell transplant. CDR3 region: CASSLGANVLTF. Written as DNA, the CDR3 is TGTGCCAGCAGCTTAGGGGCCAACGTCCTGACTTTC.